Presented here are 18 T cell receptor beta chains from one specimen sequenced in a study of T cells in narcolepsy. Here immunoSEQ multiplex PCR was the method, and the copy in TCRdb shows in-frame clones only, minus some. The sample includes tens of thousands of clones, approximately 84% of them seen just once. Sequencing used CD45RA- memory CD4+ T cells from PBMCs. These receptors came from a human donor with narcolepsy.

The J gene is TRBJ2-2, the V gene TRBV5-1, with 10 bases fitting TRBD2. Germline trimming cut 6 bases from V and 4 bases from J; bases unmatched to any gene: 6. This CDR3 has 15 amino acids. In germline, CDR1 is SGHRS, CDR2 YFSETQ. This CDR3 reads CASTPLAGGTGELFF. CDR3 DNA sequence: TGCGCCAGCACGCCTTTAGCGGGGGGCACCGGGGAGCTGTTTTTT.

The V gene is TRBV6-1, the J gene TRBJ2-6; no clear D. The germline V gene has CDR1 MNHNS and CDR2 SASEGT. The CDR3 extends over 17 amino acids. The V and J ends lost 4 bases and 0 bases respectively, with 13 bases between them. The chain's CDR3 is CASSASPRASGANVLTF. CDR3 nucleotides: TGTGCCAGCAGTGCCAGTCCCCGGGCCTCTGGGGCCAACGTCCTGACTTTC.

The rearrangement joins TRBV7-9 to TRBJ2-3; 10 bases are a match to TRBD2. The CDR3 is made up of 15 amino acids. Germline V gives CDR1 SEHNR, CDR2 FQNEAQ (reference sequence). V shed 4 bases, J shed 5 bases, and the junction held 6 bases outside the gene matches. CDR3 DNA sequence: TGTGCCAGCAGCTGGGGGACTAGCGATTTAGATACGCAGTATTTT. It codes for CASSWGTSDLDTQYF.

DNA for the CDR3: TGTGCCAGCGGGGGGACAGGGGGCTCTGACGAGCAGTACTTC. It yields the protein CASGGTGGSDEQYF. This sequence joins TRBV2 and TRBJ2-7; 12 bases agree with TRBD1. Germline CDR1 reads SNHLY; CDR2 reads FYNNEI. This CDR3 has 14 amino acids. Trimming removed 8 bases from V and 5 bases from J; junction bases left unmatched: 7.

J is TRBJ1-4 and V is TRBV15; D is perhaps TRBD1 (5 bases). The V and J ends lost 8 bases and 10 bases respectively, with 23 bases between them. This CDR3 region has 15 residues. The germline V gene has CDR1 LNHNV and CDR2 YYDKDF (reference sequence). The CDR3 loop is CATGRQADMSGKLFF. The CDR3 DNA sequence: TGTGCCACCGGCCGTCAGGCGGACATGAGTGGAAAACTGTTTTTT.

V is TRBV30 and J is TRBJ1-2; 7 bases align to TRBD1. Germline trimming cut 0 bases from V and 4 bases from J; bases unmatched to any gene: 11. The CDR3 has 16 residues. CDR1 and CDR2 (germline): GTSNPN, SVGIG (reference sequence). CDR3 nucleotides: TGTGCCTGGAGTGTACCCTCGACAGGGAGCGGCTATGGCTACACCTTC. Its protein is CAWSVPSTGSGYGYTF.

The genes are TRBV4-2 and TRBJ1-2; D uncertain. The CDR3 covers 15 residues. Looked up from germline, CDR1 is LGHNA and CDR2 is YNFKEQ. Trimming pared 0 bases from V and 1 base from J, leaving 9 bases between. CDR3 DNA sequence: TGTGCCAGCAGCCAAGATCTCTCCAGTAACTATGGCTACACCTTC. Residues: CASSQDLSSNYGYTF.

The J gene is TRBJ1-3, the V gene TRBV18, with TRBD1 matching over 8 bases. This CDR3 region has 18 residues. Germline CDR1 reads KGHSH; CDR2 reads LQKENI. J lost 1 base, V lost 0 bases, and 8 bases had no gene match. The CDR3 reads CASSPPKDRARSGNTIYF. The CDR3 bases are TGTGCCAGCTCACCACCGAAGGACAGGGCACGATCTGGAAACACCATATATTTT.

The CDR3 here is CASSLLTGGDTGELFF. The CDR3 coding sequence is TGTGCCAGCAGCTTACTCACAGGGGGCGACACCGGGGAGCTGTTTTTT. The rearrangement links TRBV7-3 to TRBJ2-2, with 9 bases that match TRBD1. Germline V gene sequence: CDR1 SGHTA, CDR2 FQGTGA. J gave up 3 bases and V 2 bases, and 4 bases lay outside the gene matches. This CDR3 has 16 amino acids.

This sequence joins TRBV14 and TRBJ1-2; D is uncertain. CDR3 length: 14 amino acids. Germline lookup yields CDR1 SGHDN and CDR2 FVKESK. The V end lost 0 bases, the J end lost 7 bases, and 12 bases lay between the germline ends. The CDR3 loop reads CASSQDLPGVGYTF. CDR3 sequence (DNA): TGTGCCAGCAGCCAAGATCTCCCAGGAGTTGGCTACACCTTC.

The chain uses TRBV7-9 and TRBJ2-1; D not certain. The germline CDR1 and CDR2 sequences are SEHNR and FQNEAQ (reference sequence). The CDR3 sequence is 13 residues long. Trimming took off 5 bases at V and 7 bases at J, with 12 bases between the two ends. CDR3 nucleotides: TGTGCCAGCAGCCCCCCCTCAGGAAATGAGCAGTTCTTC. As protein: CASSPPSGNEQFF.

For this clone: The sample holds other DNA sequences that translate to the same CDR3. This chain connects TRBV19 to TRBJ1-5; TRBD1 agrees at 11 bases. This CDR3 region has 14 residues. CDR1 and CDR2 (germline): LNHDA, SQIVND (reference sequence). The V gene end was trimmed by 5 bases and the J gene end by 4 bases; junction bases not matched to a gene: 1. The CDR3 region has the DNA TGTGCCAGTAGTGGGACAGGGGGAAATCAGCCCCAGCATTTT. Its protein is CASSGTGGNQPQHF.

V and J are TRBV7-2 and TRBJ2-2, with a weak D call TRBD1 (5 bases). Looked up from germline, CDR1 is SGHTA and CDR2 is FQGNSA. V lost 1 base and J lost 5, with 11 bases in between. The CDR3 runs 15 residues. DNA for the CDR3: TGTGCCAGCAGCTTAGTGGGGCTCGGAACCGGGGAGCTGTTTTTT. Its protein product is CASSLVGLGTGELFF.

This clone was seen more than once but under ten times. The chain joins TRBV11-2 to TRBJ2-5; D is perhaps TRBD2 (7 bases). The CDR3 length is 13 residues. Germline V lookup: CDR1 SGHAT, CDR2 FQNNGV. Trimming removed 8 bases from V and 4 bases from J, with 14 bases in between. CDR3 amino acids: CASLGGGGETQYF. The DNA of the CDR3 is TGTGCCAGCTTGGGGGGCGGGGGAGAGACCCAGTACTTC.

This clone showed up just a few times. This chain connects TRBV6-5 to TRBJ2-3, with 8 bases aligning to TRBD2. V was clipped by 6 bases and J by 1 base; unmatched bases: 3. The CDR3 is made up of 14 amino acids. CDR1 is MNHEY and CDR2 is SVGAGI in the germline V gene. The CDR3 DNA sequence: TGTGCCAGCAGGGGGCGGGGGGGCACAGATACGCAGTATTTT. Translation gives CASRGRGGTDTQYF.

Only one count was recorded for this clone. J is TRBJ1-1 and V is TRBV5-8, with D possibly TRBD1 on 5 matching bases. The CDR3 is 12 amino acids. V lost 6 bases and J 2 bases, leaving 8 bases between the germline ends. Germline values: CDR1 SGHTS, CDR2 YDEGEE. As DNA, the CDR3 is TGTGCCAGCAACAGGCACAACACTGAAGCTTTCTTT. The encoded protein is CASNRHNTEAFF.

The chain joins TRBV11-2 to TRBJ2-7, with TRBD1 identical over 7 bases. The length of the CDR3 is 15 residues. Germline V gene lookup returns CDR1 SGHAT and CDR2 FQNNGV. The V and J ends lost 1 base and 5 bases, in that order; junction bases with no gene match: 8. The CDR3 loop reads CASSLVTGANNEQYF. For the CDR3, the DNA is TGTGCCAGCAGCTTAGTAACAGGGGCTAATAACGAGCAGTACTTC.

The CDR3: CASSVLNEQFF. The CDR3 coding sequence is TGTGCCAGCAGCGTGCTCAATGAGCAGTTCTTC. This rearrangement joins TRBV14 to TRBJ2-1; D remains unclear. CDR3 length equals 11 residues. Looked up from germline, CDR1 is SGHDN and CDR2 is FVKESK. Trimming took 5 bases from V and 6 from J, leaving 5 bases between them.